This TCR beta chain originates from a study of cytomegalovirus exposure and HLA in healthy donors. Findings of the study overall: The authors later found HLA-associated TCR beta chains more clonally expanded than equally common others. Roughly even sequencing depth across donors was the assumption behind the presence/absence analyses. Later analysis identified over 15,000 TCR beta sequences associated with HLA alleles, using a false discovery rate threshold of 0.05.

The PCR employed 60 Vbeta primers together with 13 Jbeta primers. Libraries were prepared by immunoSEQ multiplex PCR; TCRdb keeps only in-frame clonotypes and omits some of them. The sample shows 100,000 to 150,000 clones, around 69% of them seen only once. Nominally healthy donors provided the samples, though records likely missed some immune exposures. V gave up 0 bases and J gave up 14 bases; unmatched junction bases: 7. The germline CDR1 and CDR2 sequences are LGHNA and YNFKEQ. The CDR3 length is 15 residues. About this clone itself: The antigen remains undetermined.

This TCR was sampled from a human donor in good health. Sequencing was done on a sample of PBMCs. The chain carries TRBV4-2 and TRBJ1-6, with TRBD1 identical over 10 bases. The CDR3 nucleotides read TGTGCCAGCAGCCAAGATGCGGGACAGGGGTTCACCCTCCACTTT. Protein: CASSQDAGQGFTLHF.